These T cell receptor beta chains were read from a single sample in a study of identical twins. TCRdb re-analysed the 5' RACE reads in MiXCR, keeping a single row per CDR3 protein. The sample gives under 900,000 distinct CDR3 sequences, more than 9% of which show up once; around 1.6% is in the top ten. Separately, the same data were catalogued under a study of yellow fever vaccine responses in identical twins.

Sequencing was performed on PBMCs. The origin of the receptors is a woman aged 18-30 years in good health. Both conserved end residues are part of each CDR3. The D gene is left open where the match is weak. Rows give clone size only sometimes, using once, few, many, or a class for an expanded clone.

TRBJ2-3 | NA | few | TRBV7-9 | CASSLERVPQYF | TGTGCCAGCAGCTTAGAGCGGGTTCCGCAGTATTTT
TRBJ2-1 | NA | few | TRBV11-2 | CASSPTSQYNEQFF | TGTGCCAGCAGCCCTACTAGCCAGTACAATGAGCAGTTCTTC
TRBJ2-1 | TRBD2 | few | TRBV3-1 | CASSQASGIFYEQFF | TGTGCCAGCAGCCAAGCTAGCGGGATTTTCTATGAGCAGTTCTTC
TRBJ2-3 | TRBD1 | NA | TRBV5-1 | CASSLDRGDGTDTQYF | TGCGCCAGCAGCTTGGACAGGGGGGATGGGACAGATACGCAGTATTTT
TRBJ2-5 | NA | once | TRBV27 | CAMAARGETQYF | TGTGCCATGGCCGCCCGGGGAGAGACCCAGTACTTC
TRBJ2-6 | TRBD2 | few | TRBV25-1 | CASSGMVSGGNSGANVLTF | TGTGCCAGCAGTGGAATGGTGAGCGGGGGTAACTCTGGGGCCAACGTCCTGACTTTC
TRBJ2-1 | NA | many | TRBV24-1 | CATSDFNNEQFF | TGTGCCACCAGTGATTTTAACAATGAGCAGTTCTTC
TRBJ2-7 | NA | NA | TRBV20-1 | CSATDRNSYEQYF | TGCAGTGCCACCGACAGGAACTCCTACGAGCAGTACTTC
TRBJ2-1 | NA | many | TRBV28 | CASSLYYEQFF | TGTGCCAGCAGTTTATATTATGAGCAGTTCTTC
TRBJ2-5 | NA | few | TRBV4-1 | CASSQSERSGETQYF | TGCGCCAGCAGCCAGAGCGAACGTTCGGGGGAGACCCAGTACTTC
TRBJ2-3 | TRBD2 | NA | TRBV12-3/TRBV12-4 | CASSNSGLAGATQYF | TGTGCCAGCAGCAATTCGGGACTAGCGGGAGCTACGCAGTATTTT
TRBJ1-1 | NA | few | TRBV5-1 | CASSLVQGRSDTEAFF | TGCGCCAGCAGCTTGGTTCAGGGGAGGTCCGACACTGAAGCTTTCTTT
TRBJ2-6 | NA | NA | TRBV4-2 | CASSQVEEGDSGANVLTF | TGTGCCAGCAGCCAAGTGGAGGAAGGGGACTCTGGGGCCAACGTCCTGACTTTC
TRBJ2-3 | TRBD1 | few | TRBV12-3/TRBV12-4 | CASRQEGTGIRADTQYF | TGTGCCAGCAGGCAAGAGGGGACAGGGATAAGGGCAGATACGCAGTATTTT
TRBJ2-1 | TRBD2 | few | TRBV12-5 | CASGPSGGNYNEQFF | TGTGCTAGTGGCCCCAGCGGGGGGAATTACAATGAGCAGTTCTTC
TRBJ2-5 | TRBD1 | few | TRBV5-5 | CASSSRRQGAQETQYF | TGTGCCAGCAGCTCACGAAGACAGGGGGCCCAAGAGACCCAGTACTTC
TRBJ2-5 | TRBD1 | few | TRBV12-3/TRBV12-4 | CASRYTGGETQYF | TGTGCCAGCAGGTACACAGGGGGAGAGACCCAGTACTTC
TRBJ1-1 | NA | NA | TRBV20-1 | CSASAGGNTEAFF | TGCAGTGCTAGCGCAGGAGGGAACACTGAAGCTTTCTTT